The table lists the clone carrying this TCR beta chain with a count of one. Its antigen is still unknown. Germline V gene lookup returns CDR1 SGHVS and CDR2 FNYEAQ. Trimming pared 1 base from V and 0 bases from J, leaving 7 bases between. The CDR3 runs 14 residues. PCR used 60 Vbeta primers and 13 Jbeta primers. TCRdb's copy holds only in-frame clones and misses some; the assay was immunoSEQ multiplex PCR. The sample lists approximately 140,000 clones; nearly 85% were seen once. This sample was taken from a study of cytomegalovirus exposure and HLA in healthy donors. Study at large: The Caucasian-associated ancestry cluster held 80% to 90% of 350 to 450 genotyped donors.

Study findings and constraints: In an earlier analysis, in roughly 600 donors, most V segments appeared productive either ~87% or ~30% of the time. The study recorded 150 to 200 TCR beta chains that were cytomegalovirus-associated. Some segments of the V type, notably TRBV6-2 and TRBV6-3, were excluded as indistinguishable.

The TCR originated in a boy aged 5 to 17 in good health and CMV-seronegative. Material: PBMCs. The chain employs TRBV7-6 and TRBJ2-7; the D is unclear. The CDR3 loop is CASSLGHLSYEQYF. CDR3 bases: TGTGCCAGCAGCTTAGGACACCTCTCCTACGAGCAGTACTTC.